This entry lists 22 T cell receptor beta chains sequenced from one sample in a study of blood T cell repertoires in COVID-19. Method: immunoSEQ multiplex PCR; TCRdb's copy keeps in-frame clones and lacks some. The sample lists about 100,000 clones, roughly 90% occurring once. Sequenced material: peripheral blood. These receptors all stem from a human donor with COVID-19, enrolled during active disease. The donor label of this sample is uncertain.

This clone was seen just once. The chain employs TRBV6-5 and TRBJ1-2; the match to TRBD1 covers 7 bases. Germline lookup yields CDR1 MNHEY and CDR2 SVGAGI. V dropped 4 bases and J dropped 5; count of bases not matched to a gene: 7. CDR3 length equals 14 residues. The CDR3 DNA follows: TGTGCCAGCAGTTTAGGGACAGCCGCGTATGGCTACACCTTC. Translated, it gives CASSLGTAAYGYTF.

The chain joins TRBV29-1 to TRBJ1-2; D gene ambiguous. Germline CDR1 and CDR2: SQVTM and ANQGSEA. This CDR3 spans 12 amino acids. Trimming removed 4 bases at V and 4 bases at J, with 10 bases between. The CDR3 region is CSVVRGTYGYTF. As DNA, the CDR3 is TGCAGCGTTGTACGGGGAACCTATGGCTACACCTTC. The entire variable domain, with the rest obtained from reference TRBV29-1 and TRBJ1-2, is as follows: SAVISQKPSRDICQRGTSLTIQCQVDSQVTMMFWYRQQPGQSLTLIATANQGSEATYESGFVIDKFPISRPNLTFSTLTVSNMSPEDSSIYLCSVVRGTYGYTFGSGTRLTVV.

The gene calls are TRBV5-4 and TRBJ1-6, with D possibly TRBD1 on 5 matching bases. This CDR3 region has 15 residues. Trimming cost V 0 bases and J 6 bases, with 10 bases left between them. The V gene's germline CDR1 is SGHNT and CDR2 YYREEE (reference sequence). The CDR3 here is CASSLESGRNSPLHF. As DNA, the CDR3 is TGTGCCAGCAGCTTGGAGTCAGGGCGTAATTCACCCCTCCACTTT.

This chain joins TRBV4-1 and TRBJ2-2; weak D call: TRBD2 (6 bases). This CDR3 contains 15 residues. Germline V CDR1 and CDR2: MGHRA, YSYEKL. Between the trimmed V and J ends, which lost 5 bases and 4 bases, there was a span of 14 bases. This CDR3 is CASSALWDSTGELFF. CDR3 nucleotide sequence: TGCGCCAGCAGCGCACTTTGGGACTCCACCGGGGAGCTGTTTTTT.

DNA for the CDR3: TGTGCCAGCAGCGGAAGACAGGGCCCCTGGTCCAAAAACATTCAGTACTTC. Translation: CASSGRQGPWSKNIQYF. This chain joins TRBV9 and TRBJ2-4, with 7 bases lining up with TRBD1. CDR3 length equals 17 residues. Germline CDR1 is SGDLS and CDR2 is YYNGEE. Trimming cost V 3 bases and J 2 bases; bases outside gene matches: 11.

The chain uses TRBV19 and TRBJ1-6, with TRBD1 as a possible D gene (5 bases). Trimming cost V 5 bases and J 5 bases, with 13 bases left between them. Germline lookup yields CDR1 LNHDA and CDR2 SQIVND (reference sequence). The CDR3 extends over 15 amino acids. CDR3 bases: TGTGCCAGTAGTGTGACGACAGAACATAATTCACCCCTCCACTTT. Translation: CASSVTTEHNSPLHF.

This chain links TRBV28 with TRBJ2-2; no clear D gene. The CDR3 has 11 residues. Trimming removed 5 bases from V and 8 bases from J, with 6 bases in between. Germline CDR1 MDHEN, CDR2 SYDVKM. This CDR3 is CASSPSGELFF. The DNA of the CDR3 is TGTGCCAGCAGTCCCTCTGGGGAGCTGTTTTTT.

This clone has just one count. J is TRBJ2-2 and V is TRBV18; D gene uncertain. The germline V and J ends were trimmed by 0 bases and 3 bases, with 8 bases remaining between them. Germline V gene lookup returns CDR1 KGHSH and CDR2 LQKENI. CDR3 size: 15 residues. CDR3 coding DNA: TGTGCCAGCTCACCACCGAACGGTTACACCGGGGAGCTGTTTTTT. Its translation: CASSPPNGYTGELFF.

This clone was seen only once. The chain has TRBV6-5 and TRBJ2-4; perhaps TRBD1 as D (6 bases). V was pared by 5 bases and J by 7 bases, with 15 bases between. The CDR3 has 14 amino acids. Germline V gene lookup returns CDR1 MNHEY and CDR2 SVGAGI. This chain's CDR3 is CASSLRDTGNIQYF. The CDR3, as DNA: TGTGCCAGCAGTCTCAGGGACACCGGGAACATTCAGTACTTC.

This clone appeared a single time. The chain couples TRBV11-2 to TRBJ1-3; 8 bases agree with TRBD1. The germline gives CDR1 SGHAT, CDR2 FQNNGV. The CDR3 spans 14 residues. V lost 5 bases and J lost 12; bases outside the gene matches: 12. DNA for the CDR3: TGTGCCAGCAGCCCTGGGACAGGTTGGGCCGGCATATATTTT. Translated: CASSPGTGWAGIYF.

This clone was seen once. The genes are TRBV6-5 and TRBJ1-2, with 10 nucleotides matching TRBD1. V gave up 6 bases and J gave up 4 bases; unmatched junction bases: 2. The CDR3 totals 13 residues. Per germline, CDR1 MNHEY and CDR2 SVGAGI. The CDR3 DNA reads TGTGCCAGCAGGCGGGACAGGGGCTATGGCTACACCTTC. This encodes CASRRDRGYGYTF.

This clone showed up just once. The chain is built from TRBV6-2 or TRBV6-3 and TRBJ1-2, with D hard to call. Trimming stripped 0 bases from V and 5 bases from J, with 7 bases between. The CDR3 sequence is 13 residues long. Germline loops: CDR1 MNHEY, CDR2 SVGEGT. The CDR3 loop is CASSYSNGYGYTF. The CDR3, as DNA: TGTGCCAGCAGTTACTCGAACGGTTATGGCTACACCTTC.

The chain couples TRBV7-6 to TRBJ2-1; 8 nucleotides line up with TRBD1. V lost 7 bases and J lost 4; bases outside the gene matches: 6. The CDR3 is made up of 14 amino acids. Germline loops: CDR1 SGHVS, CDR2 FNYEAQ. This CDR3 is CASKRDRGYNEQFF. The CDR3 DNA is TGTGCCAGCAAAAGAGACAGGGGATACAATGAGCAGTTCTTC.

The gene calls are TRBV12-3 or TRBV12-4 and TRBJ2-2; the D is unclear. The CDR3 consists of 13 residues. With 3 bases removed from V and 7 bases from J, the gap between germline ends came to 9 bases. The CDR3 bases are TGTGCCAGCAGTTTTGTCCGCAGCGGGGAGCTGTTTTTT. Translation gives CASSFVRSGELFF.

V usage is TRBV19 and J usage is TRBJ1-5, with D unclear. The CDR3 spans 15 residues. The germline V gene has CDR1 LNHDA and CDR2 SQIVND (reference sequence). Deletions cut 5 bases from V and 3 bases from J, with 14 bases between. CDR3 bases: TGTGCCAGTAGTTTTCCCGGGTCAATCAATCAGCCCCAGCATTTT. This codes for CASSFPGSINQPQHF.

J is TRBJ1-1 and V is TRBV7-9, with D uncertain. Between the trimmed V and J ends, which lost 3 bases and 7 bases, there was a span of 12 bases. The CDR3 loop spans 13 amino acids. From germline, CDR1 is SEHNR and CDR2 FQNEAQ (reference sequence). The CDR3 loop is CASSFWQEGEAFF. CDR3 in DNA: TGTGCCAGCAGCTTCTGGCAGGAGGGTGAAGCTTTCTTT. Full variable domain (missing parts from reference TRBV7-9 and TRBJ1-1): DTGVSQNPRHKITKRGQNVTFRCDPISEHNRLYWYRQTLGQGPEFLTYFQNEAQLEKSRLLSDRFSAERPKGSFSTLEIQRTEQGDSAMYLCASSFWQEGEAFFGQGTRLTVV.

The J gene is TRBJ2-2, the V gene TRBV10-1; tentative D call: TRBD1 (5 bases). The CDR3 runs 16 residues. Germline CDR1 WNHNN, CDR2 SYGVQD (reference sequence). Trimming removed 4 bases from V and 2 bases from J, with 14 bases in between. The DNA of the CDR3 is TGCGCCAGCAGTGGGCTGGGGCGGACCAACACCGGGGAGCTGTTTTTT. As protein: CASSGLGRTNTGELFF.

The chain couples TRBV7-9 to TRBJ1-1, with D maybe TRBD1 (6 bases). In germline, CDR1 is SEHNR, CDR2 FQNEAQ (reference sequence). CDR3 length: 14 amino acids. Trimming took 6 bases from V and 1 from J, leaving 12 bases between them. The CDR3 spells CASSPTGRNTEAFF. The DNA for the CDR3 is TGTGCCAGCAGTCCAACAGGGCGGAACACTGAAGCTTTCTTT.

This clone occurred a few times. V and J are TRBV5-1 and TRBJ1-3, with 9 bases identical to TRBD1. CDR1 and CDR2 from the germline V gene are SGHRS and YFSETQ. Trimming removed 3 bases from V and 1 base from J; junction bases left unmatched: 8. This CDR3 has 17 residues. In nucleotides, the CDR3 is TGCGCCAGCAGCTCGGACAGGGGTCCCTTTTCTGGAAACACCATATATTTT. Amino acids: CASSSDRGPFSGNTIYF.

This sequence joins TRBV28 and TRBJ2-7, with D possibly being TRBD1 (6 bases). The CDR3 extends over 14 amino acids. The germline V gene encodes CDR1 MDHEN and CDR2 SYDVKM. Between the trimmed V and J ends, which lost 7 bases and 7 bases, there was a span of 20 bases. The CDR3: CASMRETTTGEQYF. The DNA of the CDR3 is TGTGCCAGCATGAGAGAGACAACTACAGGGGAGCAGTACTTC.

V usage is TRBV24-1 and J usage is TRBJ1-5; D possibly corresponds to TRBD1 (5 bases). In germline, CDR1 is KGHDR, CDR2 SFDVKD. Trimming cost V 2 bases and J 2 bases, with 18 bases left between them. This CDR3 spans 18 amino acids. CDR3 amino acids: CATSDSRRGEYRNQPQHF. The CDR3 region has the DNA TGTGCCACCAGTGATTCTAGGCGGGGGGAGTACCGCAATCAGCCCCAGCATTTT.

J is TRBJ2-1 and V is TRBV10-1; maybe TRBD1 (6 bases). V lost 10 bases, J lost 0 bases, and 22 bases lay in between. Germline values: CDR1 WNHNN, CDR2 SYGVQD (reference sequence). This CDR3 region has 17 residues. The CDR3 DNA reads TGCGCCAACGTAGGAGCCAGGGGTACAGGCTCCTACAATGAGCAGTTCTTC. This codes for CANVGARGTGSYNEQFF.